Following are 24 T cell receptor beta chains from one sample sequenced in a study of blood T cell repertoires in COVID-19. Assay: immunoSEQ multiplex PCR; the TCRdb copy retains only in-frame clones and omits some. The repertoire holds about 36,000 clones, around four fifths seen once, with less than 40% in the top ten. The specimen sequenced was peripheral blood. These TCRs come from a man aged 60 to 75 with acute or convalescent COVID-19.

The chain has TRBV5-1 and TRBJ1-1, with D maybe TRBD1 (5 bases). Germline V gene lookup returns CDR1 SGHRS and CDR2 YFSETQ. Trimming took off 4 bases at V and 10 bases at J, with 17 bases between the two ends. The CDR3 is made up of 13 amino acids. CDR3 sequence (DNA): TGCGCCAGCAGCCCGGATAGGACATCAAGAGCTTTCTTT. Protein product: CASSPDRTSRAFF. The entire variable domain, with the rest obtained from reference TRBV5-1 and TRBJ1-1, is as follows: KAGVTQTPRYLIKTRGQQVTLSCSPISGHRSVSWYQQTPGQGLQFLFEYFSETQRNKGNFPGRFSGRQFSNSRSEMNVSTLELGDSALYLCASSPDRTSRAFFGQGTRLTVV.

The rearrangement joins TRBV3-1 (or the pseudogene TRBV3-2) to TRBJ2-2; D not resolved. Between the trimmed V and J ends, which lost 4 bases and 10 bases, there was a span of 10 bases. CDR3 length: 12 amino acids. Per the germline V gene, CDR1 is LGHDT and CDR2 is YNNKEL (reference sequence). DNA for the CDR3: TGTGCCAGCAGCCTCAAGTGCGCGGAGCTGTTTTTT. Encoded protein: CASSLKCAELFF.

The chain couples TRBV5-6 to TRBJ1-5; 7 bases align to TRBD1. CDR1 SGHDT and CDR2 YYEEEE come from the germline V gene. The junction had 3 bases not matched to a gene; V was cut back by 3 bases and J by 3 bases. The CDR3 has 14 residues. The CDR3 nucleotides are TGTGCCAGCAGCTCCGACAGGGACAATCAGCCCCAGCATTTT. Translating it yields CASSSDRDNQPQHF.

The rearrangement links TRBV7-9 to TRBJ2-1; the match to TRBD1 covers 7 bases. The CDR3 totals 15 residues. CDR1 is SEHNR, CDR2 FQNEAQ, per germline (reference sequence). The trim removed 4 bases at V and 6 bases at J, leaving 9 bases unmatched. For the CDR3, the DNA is TGTGCCAGCAGCTCTCGACAGGGTATACGCAATGAGCAGTTCTTC. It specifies CASSSRQGIRNEQFF.

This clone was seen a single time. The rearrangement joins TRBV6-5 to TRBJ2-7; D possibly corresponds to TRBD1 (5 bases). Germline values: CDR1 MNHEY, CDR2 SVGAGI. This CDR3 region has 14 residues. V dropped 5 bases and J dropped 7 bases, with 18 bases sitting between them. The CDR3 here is CASSKMTAPGEQYF. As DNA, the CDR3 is TGTGCCAGCAGTAAGATGACAGCTCCCGGGGAGCAGTACTTC.

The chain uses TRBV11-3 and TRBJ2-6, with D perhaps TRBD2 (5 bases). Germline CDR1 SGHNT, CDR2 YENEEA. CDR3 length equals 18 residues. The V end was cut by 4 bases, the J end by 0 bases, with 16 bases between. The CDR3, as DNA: TGTGCCAGCAGCTCGCGGGTGTTACCCAGCTCTGGGGCCAACGTCCTGACTTTC. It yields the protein CASSSRVLPSSGANVLTF.

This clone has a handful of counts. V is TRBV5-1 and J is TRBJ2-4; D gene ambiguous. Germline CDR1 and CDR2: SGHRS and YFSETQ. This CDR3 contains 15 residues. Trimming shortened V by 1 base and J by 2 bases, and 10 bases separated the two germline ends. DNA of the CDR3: TGCGCCAGCAGCTTGAACGACTTGTCCAAAAACATTCAGTACTTC. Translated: CASSLNDLSKNIQYF. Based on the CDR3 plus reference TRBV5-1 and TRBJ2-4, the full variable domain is KAGVTQTPRYLIKTRGQQVTLSCSPISGHRSVSWYQQTPGQGLQFLFEYFSETQRNKGNFPGRFSGRQFSNSRSEMNVSTLELGDSALYLCASSLNDLSKNIQYFGAGTRLSVL.

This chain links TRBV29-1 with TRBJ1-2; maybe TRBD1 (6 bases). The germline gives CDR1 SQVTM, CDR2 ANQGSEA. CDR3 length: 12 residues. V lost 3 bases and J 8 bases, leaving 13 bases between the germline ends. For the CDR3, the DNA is TGCAGCGTTGAGGGGGACAATCGGGGCTACACCTTC. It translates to CSVEGDNRGYTF.

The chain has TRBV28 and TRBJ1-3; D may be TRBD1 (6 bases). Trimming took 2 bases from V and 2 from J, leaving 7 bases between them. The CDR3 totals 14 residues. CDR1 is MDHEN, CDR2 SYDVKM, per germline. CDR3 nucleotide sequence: TGTGCCAGCAGTTTACCAGGGGCTGGAAACACCATATATTTT. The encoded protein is CASSLPGAGNTIYF.

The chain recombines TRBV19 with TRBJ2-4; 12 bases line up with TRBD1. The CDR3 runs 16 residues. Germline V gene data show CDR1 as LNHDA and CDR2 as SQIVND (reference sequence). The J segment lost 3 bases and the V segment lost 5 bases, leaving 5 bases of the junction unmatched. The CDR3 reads CASSSGTGGLKNIQYF. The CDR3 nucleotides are TGTGCCAGTAGTTCCGGGACAGGGGGCCTCAAAAACATTCAGTACTTC.

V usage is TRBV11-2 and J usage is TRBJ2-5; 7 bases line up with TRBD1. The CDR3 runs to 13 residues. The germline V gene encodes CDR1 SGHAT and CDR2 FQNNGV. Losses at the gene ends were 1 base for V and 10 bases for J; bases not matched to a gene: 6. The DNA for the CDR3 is TGTGCCAGCAGCTTAGTAGGGGGCGTTAGCCAGTACTTC. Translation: CASSLVGGVSQYF.

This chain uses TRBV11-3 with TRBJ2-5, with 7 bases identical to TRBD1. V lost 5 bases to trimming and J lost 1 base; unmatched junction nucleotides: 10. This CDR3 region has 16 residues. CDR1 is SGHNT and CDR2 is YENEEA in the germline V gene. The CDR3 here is CASSHLGGGTQETQYF. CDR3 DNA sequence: TGTGCCAGCAGCCACCTAGGGGGCGGCACCCAAGAGACCCAGTACTTC.

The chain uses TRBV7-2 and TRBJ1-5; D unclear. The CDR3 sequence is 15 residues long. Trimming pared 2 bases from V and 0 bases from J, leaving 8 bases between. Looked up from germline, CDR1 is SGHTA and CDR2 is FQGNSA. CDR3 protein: CASSLLLSSNQPQHF. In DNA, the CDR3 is TGTGCCAGCAGCTTACTACTCTCTAGCAATCAGCCCCAGCATTTT.

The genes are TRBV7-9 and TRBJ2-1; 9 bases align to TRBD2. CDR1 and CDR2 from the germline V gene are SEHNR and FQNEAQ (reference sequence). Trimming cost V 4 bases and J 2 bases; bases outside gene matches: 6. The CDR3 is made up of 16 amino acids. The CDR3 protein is CASSSLAGLAYNEQFF. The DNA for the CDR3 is TGTGCCAGCAGCTCTCTAGCGGGACTGGCCTACAATGAGCAGTTCTTC.

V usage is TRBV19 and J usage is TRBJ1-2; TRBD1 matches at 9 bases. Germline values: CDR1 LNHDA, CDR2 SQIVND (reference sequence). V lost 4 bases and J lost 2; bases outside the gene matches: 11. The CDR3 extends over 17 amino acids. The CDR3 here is CASSKLTQGTGNYGYTF. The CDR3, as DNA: TGTGCCAGTAGTAAACTTACGCAAGGGACAGGGAACTATGGCTACACCTTC. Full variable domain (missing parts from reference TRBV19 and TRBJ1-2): DGGITQSPKYLFRKEGQNVTLSCEQNLNHDAMYWYRQDPGQGLRLIYYSQIVNDFQKGDIAEGYSVSREKKESFPLTVTSAQKNPTAFYLCASSKLTQGTGNYGYTFGSGTRLTVV.

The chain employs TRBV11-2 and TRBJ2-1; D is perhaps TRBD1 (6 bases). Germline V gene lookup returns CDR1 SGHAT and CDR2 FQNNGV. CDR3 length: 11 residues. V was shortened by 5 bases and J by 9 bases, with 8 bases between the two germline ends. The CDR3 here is CASSGQFEQFF. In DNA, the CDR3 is TGTGCCAGCAGCGGACAGTTTGAGCAGTTCTTC.

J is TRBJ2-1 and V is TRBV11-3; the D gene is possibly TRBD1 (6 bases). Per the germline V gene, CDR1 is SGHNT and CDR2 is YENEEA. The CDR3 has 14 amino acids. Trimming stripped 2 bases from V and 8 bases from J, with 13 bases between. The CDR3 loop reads CASSLLQGKDEQFF. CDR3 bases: TGTGCCAGCAGCTTACTACAGGGTAAGGATGAGCAGTTCTTC.

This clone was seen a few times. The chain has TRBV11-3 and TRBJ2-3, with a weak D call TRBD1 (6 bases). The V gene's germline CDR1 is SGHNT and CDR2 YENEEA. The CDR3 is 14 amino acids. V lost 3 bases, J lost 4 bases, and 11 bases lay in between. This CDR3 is CASSFRQASDTQYF. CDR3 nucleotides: TGTGCCAGCAGCTTCCGACAGGCTTCAGATACGCAGTATTTT.

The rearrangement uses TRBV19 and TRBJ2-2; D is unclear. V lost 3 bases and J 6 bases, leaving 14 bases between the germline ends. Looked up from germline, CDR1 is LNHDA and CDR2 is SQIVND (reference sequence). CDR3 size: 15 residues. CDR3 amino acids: CASSMSGPVAGELFF. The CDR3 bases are TGTGCCAGTAGTATGTCGGGTCCGGTGGCCGGGGAGCTGTTTTTT.

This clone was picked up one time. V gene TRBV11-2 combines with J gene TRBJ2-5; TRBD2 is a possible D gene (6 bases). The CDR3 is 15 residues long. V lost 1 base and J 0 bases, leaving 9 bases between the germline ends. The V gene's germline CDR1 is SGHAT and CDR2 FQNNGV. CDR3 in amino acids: CASSLGGRYQETQYF. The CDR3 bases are TGTGCCAGCAGCTTAGGGGGGAGGTACCAAGAGACCCAGTACTTC.

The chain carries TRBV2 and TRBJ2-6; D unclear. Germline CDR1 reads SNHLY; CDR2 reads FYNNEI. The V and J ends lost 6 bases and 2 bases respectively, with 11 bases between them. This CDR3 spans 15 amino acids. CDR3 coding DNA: TGTGCCAGCAGGTGGGTGGCGGCTGGGGCCAACGTCCTGACTTTC. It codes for CASRWVAAGANVLTF.

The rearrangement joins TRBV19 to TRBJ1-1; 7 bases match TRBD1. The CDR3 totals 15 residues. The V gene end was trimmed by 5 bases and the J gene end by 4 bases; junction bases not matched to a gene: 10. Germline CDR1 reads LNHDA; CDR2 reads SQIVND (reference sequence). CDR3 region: CASSEARQGGTEAFF. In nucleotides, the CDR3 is TGTGCCAGTAGTGAGGCCAGACAGGGAGGCACTGAAGCTTTCTTT.

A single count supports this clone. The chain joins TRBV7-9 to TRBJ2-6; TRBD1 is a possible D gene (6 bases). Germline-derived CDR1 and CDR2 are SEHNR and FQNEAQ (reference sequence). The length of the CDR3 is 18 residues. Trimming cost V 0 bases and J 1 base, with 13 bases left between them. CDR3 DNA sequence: TGTGCCAGCAGCTTAGCGAGGGACACACTGTCTGGGGCCAACGTCCTGACTTTC. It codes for CASSLARDTLSGANVLTF.

The CDR3 region has the DNA TGTGCCAGCAGGTCTAGAAGCTCCTACAATGAGCAGTTCTTC. It translates to CASRSRSSYNEQFF. The chain couples TRBV6-5 to TRBJ2-1; no clear D gene. Trimming took 6 bases from V and 0 from J, leaving 9 bases between them. The CDR3 extends over 14 amino acids. The germline V gene has CDR1 MNHEY and CDR2 SVGAGI.